This entry lists 31 T cell receptor beta chains sequenced from one sample in a study of OX40 agonist ivuxolimab in advanced cancers. TCRdb keeps only in-frame clones here, not all; method: immunoSEQ multiplex PCR. The sample contains about 54,000 clones, approximately 89% of which appear only once. The material was CD4+ or CD8+ T cells sorted from blood, obtained in a trial of the OX40 agonist ivuxolimab. All receptors derive from an adult with an advanced solid tumor such as melanoma, head and neck, liver or kidney cancer.

This chain links TRBV7-9 with TRBJ2-7; D unresolved. Germline-derived CDR1 and CDR2 are SEHNR and FQNEAQ (reference sequence). The V end was cut by 2 bases, the J end by 5 bases, with 4 bases between. The CDR3 runs 11 residues. This CDR3 is CASSLRNEQYF. In DNA, the CDR3 is TGTGCCAGCAGCTTAAGGAACGAGCAGTACTTC. Combining the CDR3 with reference TRBV7-9 and TRBJ2-7 gives the whole variable domain DTGVSQNPRHKITKRGQNVTFRCDPISEHNRLYWYRQTLGQGPEFLTYFQNEAQLEKSRLLSDRFSAERPKGSFSTLEIQRTEQGDSAMYLCASSLRNEQYFGPGTRLTVT.

In its sample, this clone was seen once. One end of the junction is discordant with germline, which a read error may explain. Other nucleotide sequences from this sample produce the same CDR3. The V call is TRBV19, the J call TRBJ2-7, with 10 nucleotides matching TRBD1. This CDR3 spans 14 amino acids. Looked up from germline, CDR1 is LNHDA and CDR2 is SQIVND (reference sequence). CDR3 nucleotide sequence: TGTGCCAGTAGGCAGGGACAGGGGTATGGCGAGCAGTACTTT. The encoded protein is CASRQGQGYGEQYF. The full variable domain, completed using reference TRBV19 and TRBJ2-7, is DGGITQSPKYLFRKEGQNVTLSCEQNLNHDAMYWYRQDPGQGLRLIYYSQIVNDFQKGDIAEGYSVSREKKESFPLTVTSAQKNPTAFYLCASRQGQGYGEQYFGPGTRLTVT.

The chain joins TRBV28 to TRBJ2-1, with TRBD2 as a possible D gene (6 bases). This CDR3 has 16 amino acids. V gave up 3 bases and J gave up 0 bases, with 12 bases separating them. Germline V CDR1 and CDR2: MDHEN, SYDVKM. The CDR3 nucleotides read TGTGCCAGCAGTTTGATAGCGGTAAGCTCCTACAATGAGCAGTTCTTC. Residues: CASSLIAVSSYNEQFF.

The J gene is TRBJ2-1, the V gene TRBV5-4; D possibly corresponds to TRBD1 (5 bases). Trimming pared 3 bases from V and 4 bases from J, leaving 14 bases between. Germline CDR1 is SGHNT and CDR2 is YYREEE (reference sequence). The CDR3 loop spans 15 amino acids. CDR3 loop: CASSSWWGEYNEQFF. CDR3 bases: TGTGCCAGCAGCTCTTGGTGGGGCGAATACAATGAGCAGTTCTTC.

The rearrangement uses TRBV18 and TRBJ1-4, with 7 bases aligning to TRBD1. Germline V lookup: CDR1 KGHSH, CDR2 LQKENI. The CDR3 loop spans 16 amino acids. V lost 4 bases to trimming and J lost 0 bases; unmatched junction nucleotides: 5. This CDR3 reads CASSRSQGATNEKLFF. Here the CDR3 DNA reads TGTGCCAGCTCACGGTCCCAGGGGGCAACTAATGAAAAACTGTTTTTT.

V usage is TRBV5-8 and J usage is TRBJ1-2, with TRBD1 identical over 8 bases. Germline loops: CDR1 SGHTS, CDR2 YDEGEE. The CDR3 totals 16 residues. The junction had 9 bases not matched to a gene; V was cut back by 3 bases and J by 2 bases. As DNA, the CDR3 is TGTGCCAGCAGCTCTTATCACAGGGGGGAGAACTATGGCTACACCTTC. Translating gives CASSSYHRGENYGYTF.

This clone was found once. The rearrangement joins TRBV27 to TRBJ2-1; 7 nucleotides match TRBD1. The trim removed 4 bases at V and 6 bases at J, leaving 6 bases unmatched. This CDR3 has 14 amino acids. Germline values: CDR1 MNHEY, CDR2 SMNVEV (reference sequence). The CDR3 DNA sequence: TGTGCCAGCAGTTCCCGACAGGGTTTCAATGAGCAGTTCTTC. As protein: CASSSRQGFNEQFF.

The chain carries TRBV7-2 and TRBJ2-5, with 10 positions matching TRBD2. Germline V gives CDR1 SGHTA, CDR2 FQGNSA. The CDR3 is made up of 15 amino acids. V shed 3 bases, J shed 5 bases, and the junction held 6 bases outside the gene matches. CDR3 sequence reads: CASSLASGSWETQYF. CDR3 sequence (DNA): TGTGCCAGCAGCTTGGCTAGCGGGAGCTGGGAGACCCAGTACTTC.

The V gene is TRBV2, the J gene TRBJ2-3; no firm D call. The length of the CDR3 is 13 residues. In germline, CDR1 is SNHLY, CDR2 FYNNEI. Trimming pared 6 bases from V and 6 bases from J, leaving 13 bases between. The CDR3 DNA follows: TGTGCCAGCAGCGGCGACCGGATCGATACGCAGTATTTT. It encodes CASSGDRIDTQYF. Using reference TRBV2 and TRBJ2-3 for the parts outside the CDR3, the full variable domain is EPEVTQTPSHQVTQMGQEVILRCVPISNHLYFYWYRQILGQKVEFLVSFYNNEISEKSEIFDDQFSVERPDGSNFTLKIRSTKLEDSAMYFCASSGDRIDTQYFGPGTRLTVL.

The V gene is TRBV7-8, the J gene TRBJ2-7; D possibly corresponds to TRBD2 (5 bases). The germline gives CDR1 SGHVS, CDR2 FQNEAQ. V gave up 1 base and J gave up 3 bases, with 16 bases separating them. The CDR3 sequence is 16 residues long. Written as DNA, the CDR3 is TGTGCCAGCAGCTTAGGCCGAACCGGGGTTAGCTACGAGCAGTACTTC. It codes for CASSLGRTGVSYEQYF.

The rearrangement uses TRBV4-1 and TRBJ1-1, with 7 bases aligning to TRBD1. Trimming cost V 8 bases and J 0 bases; bases outside gene matches: 6. The germline gives CDR1 MGHRA, CDR2 YSYEKL. This CDR3 spans 14 amino acids. In DNA, the CDR3 is TGCGCCAGCCGGAGACAGGGAATGAACACTGAAGCTTTCTTT. Residues: CASRRQGMNTEAFF.

The CDR3 nucleotides are TGTGCCAGCAGTTACGTGGGAAACCAAGAGACCCAGTACTTC. It translates to CASSYVGNQETQYF. This chain connects TRBV6-5 to TRBJ2-5; D ambiguous. CDR3 length: 14 amino acids. The germline V gene encodes CDR1 MNHEY and CDR2 SVGAGI. V lost 2 bases and J lost 0, with 7 bases in between.

The rearrangement links TRBV7-2 to TRBJ2-5, with TRBD2 identical over 8 bases. V was pared by 4 bases and J by 3 bases, with 4 bases of the junction left unmatched. Germline V gene data show CDR1 as SGHTA and CDR2 as FQGNSA. The CDR3 contains 14 residues. The CDR3 sequence is CASSSFSGKETQYF. CDR3 nucleotide sequence: TGTGCCAGCAGCTCCTTTAGCGGGAAAGAGACCCAGTACTTC.

The chain is built from TRBV4-1 and TRBJ2-2; 11 bases map to TRBD2. V lost 6 bases to trimming and J lost 7 bases; unmatched junction nucleotides: 28. Germline assignment: CDR1 MGHRA and CDR2 YSYEKL. This CDR3 is built from 22 residues. The CDR3 protein is CASREGYRGRTIAGGPVGELFF. CDR3 DNA sequence: TGCGCCAGCAGGGAAGGTTACAGGGGGCGTACAATAGCGGGAGGGCCTGTCGGGGAGCTGTTTTTT.

V usage is TRBV6-1 and J usage is TRBJ2-3; TRBD1 might be the D (6 bases). V gave up 4 bases and J gave up 2 bases, with 19 bases separating them. Per the germline V gene, CDR1 is MNHNS and CDR2 is SASEGT. The CDR3 contains 17 residues. The CDR3 spells CASSGGLPGHFTDTQYF. CDR3 DNA: TGTGCCAGCAGTGGGGGCCTACCGGGACACTTCACAGATACGCAGTATTTT.

The rearrangement links TRBV18 to TRBJ2-1; D is possibly TRBD1 (6 bases). This CDR3 spans 16 amino acids. Germline V gene data show CDR1 as KGHSH and CDR2 as LQKENI. V was pared by 4 bases and J by 0 bases, with 13 bases between. The CDR3 sequence: CASSLSRGVSYNEQFF. CDR3 bases: TGTGCCAGCTCACTATCCAGGGGTGTCTCCTACAATGAGCAGTTCTTC. Full variable domain (remainder filled in from reference TRBV18 and TRBJ2-1): NAGVMQNPRHLVRRRGQEARLRCSPMKGHSHVYWYRQLPEEGLKFMVYLQKENIIDESGMPKERFSAEFPKEGPSILRIQQVVRGDSAAYFCASSLSRGVSYNEQFFGPGTRLTVL.

In this sample, this clone turned up once. The chain links TRBV6-6 to TRBJ2-1, with TRBD1 matching 7 bases. The germline V gene has CDR1 MNHNY and CDR2 SVGAGI (reference sequence). J gave up 15 bases and V 2 bases, and 10 bases lay outside the gene matches. This CDR3 contains 13 residues. CDR3 loop: CASSYGTAGGPFF. Written as DNA, the CDR3 is TGTGCCAGCAGTTACGGGACGGCAGGGGGACCGTTCTTC.

The chain is built from TRBV5-4 and TRBJ1-1; D uncertain. Deletions cut 1 base from V and 0 bases from J, with 4 bases between. The CDR3 is 13 amino acids. Germline CDR1 SGHNT, CDR2 YYREEE (reference sequence). CDR3 region: CASSLTLNTEAFF. The CDR3 bases are TGTGCCAGCAGCTTGACCTTGAACACTGAAGCTTTCTTT.

The chain employs TRBV11-2 and TRBJ2-5; the match to TRBD1 covers 12 bases. Germline CDR1 reads SGHAT; CDR2 reads FQNNGV. With 5 bases clipped from V and 5 bases from J, the junction kept 12 bases outside the gene matches. CDR3 length equals 17 residues. CDR3 residues: CASSPDRGTGGYETQYF. CDR3 DNA: TGTGCCAGCAGCCCAGATAGAGGGACAGGGGGCTATGAGACCCAGTACTTC.

As DNA, the CDR3 is TGCGCCAGCAGCTGGAGTGAAGAGACCCAGTACTTC. Translated: CASSWSEETQYF. The rearrangement joins TRBV5-1 to TRBJ2-5; D gene ambiguous. This CDR3 comprises 12 residues. Germline V gene lookup returns CDR1 SGHRS and CDR2 YFSETQ. Trimming left V 3 bases short and J 3 bases short, with 6 bases between.

This chain joins TRBV19 and TRBJ2-5; the D gene is possibly TRBD2 (6 bases). The CDR3 is 18 amino acids. The V end lost 3 bases, the J end lost 2 bases, and 22 bases lay between the germline ends. From germline, CDR1 is LNHDA and CDR2 SQIVND (reference sequence). CDR3 DNA: TGTGCCAGTAGTATCGGTTGGACAAGGGGAGGTGGACAAGAGACCCAGTACTTC. As protein: CASSIGWTRGGGQETQYF.

This chain joins TRBV11-1 and TRBJ2-2; the D is unclear. The CDR3 spans 15 residues. Germline-derived CDR1 and CDR2 are SGHAT and FQDESV (reference sequence). Trimming stripped 3 bases from V and 1 base from J, with 9 bases between. The CDR3 DNA sequence: TGTGCCAGCAGCTTCTATAAGGGGAACACCGGGGAGCTGTTTTTT. This sequence encodes CASSFYKGNTGELFF.

The chain carries TRBV5-1 and TRBJ1-4; D ambiguous. V was shortened by 4 bases and J by 5 bases, with 15 bases between the two germline ends. CDR1 and CDR2 (germline): SGHRS, YFSETQ. CDR3 size: 15 residues. The CDR3: CASSLGLTVNEKLFF. In nucleotides, the CDR3 is TGCGCCAGCAGCCTCGGGCTGACCGTAAATGAAAAACTGTTTTTT.

This chain joins TRBV5-4 and TRBJ2-3; 8 bases are a match to TRBD2. Germline V gene lookup returns CDR1 SGHNT and CDR2 YYREEE (reference sequence). The junction had 12 bases not matched to a gene; V was cut back by 4 bases and J by 5 bases. CDR3 length: 16 amino acids. CDR3 residues: CASSPGSSGIRDTQYF. Written as DNA, the CDR3 is TGTGCCAGCAGCCCCGGGAGTAGCGGGATCAGAGATACGCAGTATTTT.

The chain joins TRBV18 to TRBJ2-7; the match to TRBD1 covers 8 bases. Germline assignment: CDR1 KGHSH and CDR2 LQKENI. This CDR3 contains 15 residues. After removal of 2 bases from V and 6 bases from J, the junction contained 9 bases not matched to a gene. The CDR3 nucleotides are TGTGCCAGCTCACCATCCGGGACAGGTTCGCGCGAGCAGTACTTC. Translation: CASSPSGTGSREQYF. Variable domain in full (rest from reference TRBV18 and TRBJ2-7): NAGVMQNPRHLVRRRGQEARLRCSPMKGHSHVYWYRQLPEEGLKFMVYLQKENIIDESGMPKERFSAEFPKEGPSILRIQQVVRGDSAAYFCASSPSGTGSREQYFGPGTRLTVT.

V gene TRBV29-1 combines with J gene TRBJ2-3, with 10 bases that match TRBD1. Germline V gives CDR1 SQVTM, CDR2 ANQGSEA. The V and J ends lost 6 bases and 1 base, in that order; junction bases with no gene match: 4. The CDR3 is 14 amino acids. The CDR3, as DNA: TGCAGCGTCCTCGGGACAGGGGGCACAGATACGCAGTATTTT. Translating it yields CSVLGTGGTDTQYF.

A few counts support this clone. The chain joins TRBV4-1 to TRBJ2-4; D is tentatively TRBD1 or TRBD2 (5 bases each). Germline-derived CDR1 and CDR2 are MGHRA and YSYEKL. The ends were cut back, 1 base at V and 0 bases at J, with 16 bases in the middle. The CDR3 runs 18 residues. CDR3 in DNA: TGCGCCAGCAGCCAAGTGCCCTTAGAGGGGCGAGCCAAAAACATTCAGTACTTC. Protein product: CASSQVPLEGRAKNIQYF.

The chain combines TRBV6-6 with TRBJ2-5, with 8 bases fitting TRBD1. V gave up 2 bases and J gave up 1 base; unmatched junction bases: 3. Germline V gives CDR1 MNHNY, CDR2 SVGAGI (reference sequence). The CDR3 has 15 residues. The CDR3: CASSYGTGGQETQYF. In DNA, the CDR3 is TGTGCCAGCAGTTACGGTACAGGGGGCCAAGAGACCCAGTACTTC.

This clone was counted once. This CDR3 reads CASSQEISLETQYF. In DNA, the CDR3 is TGTGCCAGCAGCCAAGAGATTAGCCTGGAGACCCAGTACTTC. The chain recombines TRBV5-4 with TRBJ2-5; D gene unclear. The V end lost 4 bases, the J end lost 5 bases, and 15 bases lay between the germline ends. There are 14 residues in the CDR3. Per the germline V gene, CDR1 is SGHNT and CDR2 is YYREEE (reference sequence). The full variable domain, in which reference TRBV5-4 and TRBJ2-5 provide the parts outside the CDR3, is ETGVTQSPTHLIKTRGQQVTLRCSSQSGHNTVSWYQQALGQGPQFIFQYYREEENGRGNFPPRFSGLQFPNYSSELNVNALELDDSALYLCASSQEISLETQYFGPGTRLLVL.

This clone has a single count. The rearrangement links TRBV6-6 to TRBJ2-7; D is possibly TRBD1 (6 bases). V was shortened by 10 bases and J by 2 bases, with 15 bases between the two germline ends. The CDR3 has 13 amino acids. Germline assignment: CDR1 MNHNY and CDR2 SVGAGI (reference sequence). The CDR3 coding sequence is TGTGCCACTATGACTGACAGGACCTACGAGCAGTACTTC. Its translation is CATMTDRTYEQYF.

V and J are TRBV7-2 and TRBJ2-5; possible D gene TRBD2, 6 bases. The CDR3 totals 14 residues. The V end was cut by 5 bases, the J end by 0 bases, with 10 bases between. Per germline, CDR1 SGHTA and CDR2 FQGNSA. The CDR3 DNA sequence: TGTGCCAGCAGCCGACCGGGAGACCAAGAGACCCAGTACTTC. It specifies CASSRPGDQETQYF.